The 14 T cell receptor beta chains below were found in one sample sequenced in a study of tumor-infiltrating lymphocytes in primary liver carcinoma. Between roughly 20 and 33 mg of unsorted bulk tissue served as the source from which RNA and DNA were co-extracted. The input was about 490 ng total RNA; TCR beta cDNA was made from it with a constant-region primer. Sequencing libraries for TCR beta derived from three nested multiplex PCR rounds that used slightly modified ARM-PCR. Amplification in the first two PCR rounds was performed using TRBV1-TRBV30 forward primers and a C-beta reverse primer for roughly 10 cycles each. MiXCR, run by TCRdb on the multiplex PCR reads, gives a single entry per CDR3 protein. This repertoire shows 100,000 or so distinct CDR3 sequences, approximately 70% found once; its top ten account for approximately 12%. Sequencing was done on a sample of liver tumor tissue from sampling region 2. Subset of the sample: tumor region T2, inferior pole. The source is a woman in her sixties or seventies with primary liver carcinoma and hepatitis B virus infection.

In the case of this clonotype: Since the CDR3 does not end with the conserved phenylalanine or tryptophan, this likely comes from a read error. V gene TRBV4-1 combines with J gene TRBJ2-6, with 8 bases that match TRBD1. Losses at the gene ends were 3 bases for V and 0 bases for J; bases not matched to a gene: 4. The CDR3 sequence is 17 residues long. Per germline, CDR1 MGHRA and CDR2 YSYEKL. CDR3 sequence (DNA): TGCGCCAGCAGCCACAGGACAGGGCCCTCTGGGGCCAACGTCCTGACTTTA. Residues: CASSHRTGPSGANVLTL.

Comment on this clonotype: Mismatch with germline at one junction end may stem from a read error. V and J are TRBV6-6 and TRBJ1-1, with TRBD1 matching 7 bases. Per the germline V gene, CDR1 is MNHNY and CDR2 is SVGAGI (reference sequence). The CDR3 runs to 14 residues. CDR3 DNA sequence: TGTGCCAGCAGGCGGGTTACAGGGGACACTGAAGTTTTCTTT. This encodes CASRRVTGDTEVFF.

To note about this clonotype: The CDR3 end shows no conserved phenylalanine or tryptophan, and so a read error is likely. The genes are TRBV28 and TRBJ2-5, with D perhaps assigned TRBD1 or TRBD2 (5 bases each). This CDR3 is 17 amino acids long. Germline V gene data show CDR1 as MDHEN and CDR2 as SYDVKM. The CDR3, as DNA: TGTGTCAGCAGTTTAGGACCCCCAGGGAGCCTCCAAGAGACCCAGTACTCC. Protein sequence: CVSSLGPPGSLQETQYS.

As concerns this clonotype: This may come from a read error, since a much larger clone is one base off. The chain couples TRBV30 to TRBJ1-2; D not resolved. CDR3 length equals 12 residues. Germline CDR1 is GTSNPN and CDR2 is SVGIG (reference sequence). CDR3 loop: CARSTADYGYTF. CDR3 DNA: TGTGCCCGGAGTACAGCCGACTATGGCTACACCTTC.

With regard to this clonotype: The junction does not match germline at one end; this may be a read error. CDR3 in amino acids: CNAGESYEQYF. The CDR3, as DNA: TGCAACGCCGGGGAGTCCTACGAGCAATACTTC. The V call is TRBV29-1, the J call TRBJ2-7; tentative D call: TRBD2 (5 bases). CDR1 is SQVTM, CDR2 ANQGSEA, per germline. The CDR3 is made up of 11 amino acids.

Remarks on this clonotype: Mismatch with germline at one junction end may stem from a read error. CDR3 protein: CNVADYGYTF. CDR3 bases: TGTAACGTCGCCGACTATGGCTACACCTTC. The V call is TRBV29-1, the J call TRBJ1-2; D unresolved. CDR3 length: 10 amino acids. Germline V gene data show CDR1 as SQVTM and CDR2 as ANQGSEA.

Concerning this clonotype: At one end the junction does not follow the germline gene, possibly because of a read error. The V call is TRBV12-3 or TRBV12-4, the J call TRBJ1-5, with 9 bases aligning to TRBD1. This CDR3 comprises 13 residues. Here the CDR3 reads CTSSGTGNQHQHF. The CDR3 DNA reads TGTACCAGCAGTGGGACAGGGAATCAGCACCAGCATTTT.

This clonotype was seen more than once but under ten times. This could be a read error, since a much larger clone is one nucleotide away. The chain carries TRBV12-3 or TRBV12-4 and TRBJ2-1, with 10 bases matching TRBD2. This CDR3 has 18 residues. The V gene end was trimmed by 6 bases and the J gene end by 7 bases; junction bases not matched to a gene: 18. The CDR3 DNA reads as TGTGCCAGCAGCCATATACAGTTTCTAGCGGGAGACATAAATGAGCAGTTCTTC. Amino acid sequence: CASSHIQFLAGDINEQFF.

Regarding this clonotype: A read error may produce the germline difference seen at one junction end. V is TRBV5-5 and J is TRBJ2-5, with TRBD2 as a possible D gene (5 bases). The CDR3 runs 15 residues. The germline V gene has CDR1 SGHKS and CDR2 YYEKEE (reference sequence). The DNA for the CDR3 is TGTGCCAACAGCGTTGGACTCATGAACCAAGAGACCCAGTATTTC. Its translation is CANSVGLMNQETQYF.

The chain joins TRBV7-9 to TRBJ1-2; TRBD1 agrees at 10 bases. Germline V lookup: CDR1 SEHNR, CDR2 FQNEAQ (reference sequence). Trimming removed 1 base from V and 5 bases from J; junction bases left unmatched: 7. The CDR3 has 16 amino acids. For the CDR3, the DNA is TGTGCCAGCAGCTTAGGGAGACCGGGACAGGGGTATGGCTACACCTTC. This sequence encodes CASSLGRPGQGYGYTF. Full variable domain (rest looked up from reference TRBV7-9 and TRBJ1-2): DTGVSQNPRHKITKRGQNVTFRCDPISEHNRLYWYRQTLGQGPEFLTYFQNEAQLEKSRLLSDRFSAERPKGSFSTLEIQRTEQGDSAMYLCASSLGRPGQGYGYTFGSGTRLTVV.

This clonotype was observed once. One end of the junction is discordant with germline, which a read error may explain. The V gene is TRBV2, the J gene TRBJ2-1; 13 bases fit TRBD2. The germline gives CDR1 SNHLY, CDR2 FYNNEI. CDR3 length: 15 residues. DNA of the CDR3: TGTGTCAGCACCCGGACTAGCGGGAGTGGTAATGAGCAGTTCTTC. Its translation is CVSTRTSGSGNEQFF.

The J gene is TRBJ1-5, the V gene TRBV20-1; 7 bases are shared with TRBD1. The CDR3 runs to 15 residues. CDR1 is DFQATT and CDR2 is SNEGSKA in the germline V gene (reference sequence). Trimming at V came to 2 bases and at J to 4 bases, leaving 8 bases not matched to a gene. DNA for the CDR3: TGCAGTGCTAGACCCGCGACAGGGACTAATCAGCCCCAGCATTTT. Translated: CSARPATGTNQPQHF.

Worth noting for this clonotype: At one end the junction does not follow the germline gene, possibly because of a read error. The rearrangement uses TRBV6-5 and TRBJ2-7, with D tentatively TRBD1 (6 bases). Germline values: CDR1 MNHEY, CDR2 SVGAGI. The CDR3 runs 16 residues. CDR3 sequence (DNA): TGTGTCAGCAGCTATTCCGGTTGGCAGGGGACCTACGAGCCGTACTTC. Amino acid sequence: CVSSYSGWQGTYEPYF.

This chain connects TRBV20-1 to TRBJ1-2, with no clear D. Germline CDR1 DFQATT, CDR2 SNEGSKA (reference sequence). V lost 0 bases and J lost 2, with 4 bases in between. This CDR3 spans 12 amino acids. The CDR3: CSARDQNYGYTF. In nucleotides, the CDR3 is TGCAGTGCTAGAGACCAAAACTATGGCTACACCTTC.